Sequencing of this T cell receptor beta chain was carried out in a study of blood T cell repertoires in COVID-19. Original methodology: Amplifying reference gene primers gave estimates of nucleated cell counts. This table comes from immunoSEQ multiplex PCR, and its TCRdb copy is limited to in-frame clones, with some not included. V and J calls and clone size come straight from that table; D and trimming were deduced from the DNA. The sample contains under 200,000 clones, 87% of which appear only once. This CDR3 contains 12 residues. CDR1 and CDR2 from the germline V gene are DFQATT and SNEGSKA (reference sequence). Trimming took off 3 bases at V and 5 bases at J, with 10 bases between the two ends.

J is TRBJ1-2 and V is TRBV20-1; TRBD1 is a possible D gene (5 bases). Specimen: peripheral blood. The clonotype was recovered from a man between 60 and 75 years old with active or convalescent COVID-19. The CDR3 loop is CSASTGGYGYTF. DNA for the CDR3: TGCAGTGCTAGTACTGGGGGGTATGGCTACACCTTC.